This is a list of T cell receptor beta chains from one sample in a study of blood T cell repertoires in COVID-19. The method was immunoSEQ multiplex PCR; TCRdb's version includes in-frame clones alone and lacks a portion of them. The repertoire holds more than 110,000 clones, with almost 85% as singletons. The source material was peripheral blood. The receptors were gathered from a man in his fifties with acute or convalescent COVID-19. Both conserved end residues are part of each CDR3. The D gene is left open where the match is weak. The size field is filled for only some rows; it gives once, few, many or a size class.

>.|TRBJ2-7|TRBV3-1/TRBV3-2|TRBD2
CASSRLAGDSEQYF
TGTGCCAGCAGCCGTCTGGCGGGAGATTCTGAGCAGTACTTC
>.|TRBJ2-1|TRBV9|TRBD1
CASSVAGTGYNEQFF
TGTGCCAGCAGCGTGGCCGGGACAGGGTACAATGAGCAGTTCTTC
>.|TRBJ2-5|TRBV18|.
CASSPRLEETQYF
TGTGCCAGCTCACCAAGACTAGAAGAGACCCAGTACTTC
>.|TRBJ2-3|TRBV23-1|TRBD2
CASSHRRGGVTDTQYF
TGCGCCAGCAGTCATCGTCGTGGGGGGGTTACAGATACGCAGTATTTT
>.|TRBJ1-2|TRBV28|.
CASSSQNPTGLDYGYTF
TGTGCCAGCAGTTCCCAAAACCCTACAGGGTTGGACTATGGCTACACCTTC
>.|TRBJ1-1|TRBV18|.
CASSPGGSLNTEAFF
TGTGCCAGCTCACCAGGGGGGTCCTTGAACACTGAAGCTTTCTTT
>.|TRBJ2-1|TRBV3-1/TRBV3-2|TRBD2
CASSQESGLAGVSYEQFF
TGTGCCAGCAGCCAAGAATCCGGACTAGCGGGAGTCTCCTATGAGCAGTTCTTC
>.|TRBJ2-2|TRBV9|TRBD2
CASSAILADTGELFF
TGTGCCAGCAGCGCTATACTAGCGGATACCGGGGAGCTGTTTTTT
>.|TRBJ2-3|TRBV24-1|.
CATAGSIGWTDTQYF
TGTGCCACCGCGGGGAGTATAGGTTGGACAGATACGCAGTATTTT
>.|TRBJ2-7|TRBV27|TRBD2
CASSLVAGPYEQYF
TGTGCCAGCAGTTTAGTAGCGGGCCCCTACGAGCAGTACTTC
>.|TRBJ2-2|TRBV24-1|.
CATGPGSGWETGELFF
TGTGCCACCGGCCCCGGAAGCGGTTGGGAGACCGGGGAGCTGTTTTTT
>.|TRBJ2-1|TRBV4-1|TRBD1
CASRDRGGDEQFF
TGCGCCAGCAGGGACAGGGGGGGTGATGAGCAGTTCTTC
>.|TRBJ1-5|TRBV6-5|.
CASSYGASNQPQHF
TGTGCCAGCAGTTACGGGGCTAGCAATCAGCCCCAGCATTTT
>.|TRBJ1-4|TRBV2|TRBD1
CASSSWTGDKLFF
TGTGCCAGCAGTTCCTGGACAGGGGACAAACTGTTTTTT
>.|TRBJ2-1|TRBV14|.
CASSPQVTGVHNEQFF
TGTGCCAGCAGCCCCCAAGTTACGGGAGTTCACAATGAGCAGTTCTTC
>.|TRBJ1-2|TRBV6-1|.
CASSERQAPDGYTF
TGTGCCAGCAGTGAACGACAGGCGCCGGATGGCTACACCTTC
>.|TRBJ2-1|TRBV10-3|.
CAISERGFTYNEQFF
TGTGCCATCAGTGAGAGGGGTTTCACCTACAATGAGCAGTTCTTC
>.|TRBJ2-1|TRBV5-1|TRBD2
CASTMTSGYNEQFF
TGCGCCAGCACCATGACTAGCGGCTACAATGAGCAGTTCTTC
>.|TRBJ1-2|TRBV4-1|.
CASSRDPTGRGYGYTF
TGCGCCAGCAGCCGCGACCCGACAGGACGGGGCTATGGCTACACCTTC
>.|TRBJ2-4|TRBV4-1|TRBD2
CASSQHLLAGGPNIQYF
TGCGCCAGCAGCCAACATTTACTAGCGGGAGGGCCAAACATTCAGTACTTC
>.|TRBJ2-1|TRBV19|.
CASSAPNSRPTFF
TGTGCCAGTAGCGCCCCGAATAGCCGGCCAACGTTCTTC
>once|TRBJ2-2|TRBV5-1|.
CASSLLGTQNTGELFF
TGCGCCAGCAGCTTGCTAGGGACACAGAACACCGGGGAGCTGTTTTTT
>.|TRBJ1-1|TRBV4-1|.
CASSQEDWNTEAFF
TGCGCCAGCAGCCAGGAGGATTGGAACACTGAAGCTTTCTTT
>.|TRBJ1-3|TRBV19|.
CASSTTPVRVSGNTIYF
TGTGCCAGTAGTACCACCCCCGTCCGGGTCTCTGGAAACACCATATATTTT
>once|TRBJ2-1|TRBV1|.
CTSSQGLAGQNNEQFF
TGCACCAGCAGCCAGGGACTAGCGGGACAAAACAATGAGCAGTTCTTC
>.|TRBJ1-5|TRBV24-1|TRBD1
CATSEWDRRNQPQHF
TGTGCCACCAGTGAGTGGGACAGGCGCAATCAGCCCCAGCATTTT
>.|TRBJ1-5|TRBV19|.
CASSPRGFYQPQHF
TGTGCCAGTAGTCCGCGGGGGTTTTATCAGCCCCAGCATTTT
>.|TRBJ2-7|TRBV28|TRBD2
CASSSGTSGRNEQYF
TGTGCCAGCAGCTCCGGGACTAGCGGGAGGAACGAGCAGTACTTC
>.|TRBJ2-1|TRBV5-1|.
CASSLNRVPYTNEQFF
TGCGCCAGCAGCTTGAACAGAGTACCATATACCAATGAGCAGTTCTTC
>.|TRBJ2-1|TRBV3-1/TRBV3-2|.
CASSQVSNEQFF
TGTGCCAGCAGCCAAGTATCCAATGAGCAGTTCTTC
>.|TRBJ1-5|TRBV27|.
CASSSTNSNQPQHF
TGTGCCAGCAGCTCGACAAATAGCAATCAGCCCCAGCATTTT
>.|TRBJ1-2|TRBV5-4|.
CASTLAGGYGYTF
TGTGCCAGCACTTTGGCGGGCGGCTATGGCTACACCTTC
>.|TRBJ2-3|TRBV5-1|TRBD2
CASSLAPLSSGRGDTQYF
TGCGCCAGCAGCTTGGCCCCACTCTCCAGCGGGAGGGGGGATACGCAGTATTTT
>few|TRBJ2-3|TRBV5-1|TRBD2
CASSLPTSGGTDTQYF
TGCGCCAGCAGCCTACCCACTAGCGGGGGCACAGATACGCAGTATTTT
>.|TRBJ2-2|TRBV9|.
CASSVRGSPGELFF
TGTGCCAGCAGCGTTAGAGGGAGCCCCGGGGAGCTGTTTTTT
>.|TRBJ2-1|TRBV19|TRBD2
CASSLGTSGSFNEQFF
TGTGCCAGTAGTCTGGGGACTAGCGGGAGCTTCAATGAGCAGTTCTTC